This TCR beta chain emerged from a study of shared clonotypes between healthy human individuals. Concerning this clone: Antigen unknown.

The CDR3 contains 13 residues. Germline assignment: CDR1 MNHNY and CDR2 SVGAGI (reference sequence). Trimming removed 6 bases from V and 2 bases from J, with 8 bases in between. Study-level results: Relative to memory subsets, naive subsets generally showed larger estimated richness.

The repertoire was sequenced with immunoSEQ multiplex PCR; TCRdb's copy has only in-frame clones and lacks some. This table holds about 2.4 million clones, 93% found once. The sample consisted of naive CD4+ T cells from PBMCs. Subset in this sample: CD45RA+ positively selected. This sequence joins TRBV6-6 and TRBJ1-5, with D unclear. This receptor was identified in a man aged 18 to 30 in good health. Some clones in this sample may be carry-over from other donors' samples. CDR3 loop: CASSPPGNQPQHF. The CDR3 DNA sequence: TGTGCCAGCAGCCCCCCAGGCAATCAGCCCCAGCATTTT.